A single T cell receptor (beta chain) is shown here with its context. What it binds is not known. There are 14 residues in the CDR3. V dropped 8 bases and J dropped 8; count of bases not matched to a gene: 9. Germline V CDR1 and CDR2: SEHNR, FQNEAQ (reference sequence). Healthy bone marrow donors made up the cohort. The data derive from a study of cytomegalovirus exposure and HLA in healthy donors. Study in general: Of around 400 genotyped donors, roughly 81% grouped in the Caucasian-associated ancestry cluster. General study findings and limits: A reported reduction in N-insertions relative to the roughly 640-donor mean was seen in an Asian-associated ancestry cluster in a later analysis. With high specificity and sensitivity, the classifier reportedly diagnosed cytomegalovirus status.

This PCR relied on a set of 60 Vbeta primers and 13 Jbeta primers. The data were produced by immunoSEQ multiplex PCR, yet TCRdb's version contains in-frame clones alone and is incomplete. This sample has about 130,000 clones; 75% to 85% occur once, and the top ten carry less than 2%. This chain connects TRBV7-9 to TRBJ1-6; TRBD1 matches 7 bases. The clonotype comes from a female donor in good health and CMV-seropositive. Source material: PBMCs. CDR3 nucleotide sequence: TGTGCCAGCGGACAGGCGCAACGGGATTCACCCCTCCACTTT. It yields the protein CASGQAQRDSPLHF.